Below are 8 T cell receptor beta chains sequenced from a single sample in a study of blood T cell repertoires in COVID-19 (dated by TCRdb to about 2020). Library method: the immunoSEQ multiplex PCR assay. Imported from immuneACCESS, the table was reduced by TCRdb to in-frame sequences with V and J called. These copies leave out some clones; in studies compared against another copy, an unresolved V gene accounts for under half, and the cause of the remainder is not known. This sample lists about 230,000 clones; approximately 84% were detected once. The biggest ten clones account for around 0.96% of the sample. Sequencing was performed on peripheral blood. The receptors come from a man aged 35-49 years with acute or convalescent COVID-19.

The J gene is TRBJ1-4, the V gene TRBV4-3, with 9 bases matching TRBD1. The V gene's germline CDR1 is LGHNA and CDR2 YSLEER. The CDR3 is 13 amino acids. After removal of 6 bases from V and 6 bases from J, the junction contained 2 bases not matched to a gene. CDR3 DNA: TGCGCCAGCAGTAGGACAGGGGATGAAAAACTGTTTTTT. Amino acids: CASSRTGDEKLFF.

The V and J genes are TRBV29-1 and TRBJ2-7, with TRBD2 identical over 12 bases. This CDR3 has 14 amino acids. V trimming: 6 bases; J trimming: 3 bases; junction bases outside the gene matches: 6. Germline V gene sequence: CDR1 SQVTM, CDR2 ANQGSEA. This CDR3 is CSVTGLAGIYEQYF. The CDR3 DNA sequence: TGCAGCGTCACAGGACTAGCGGGGATCTACGAGCAGTACTTC.

This chain links TRBV5-1 with TRBJ1-1, with 7 bases identical to TRBD1. The CDR3 consists of 15 residues. The germline V gene encodes CDR1 SGHRS and CDR2 YFSETQ. V gave up 5 bases and J gave up 1 base; unmatched junction bases: 8. In nucleotides, the CDR3 is TGCGCCAGCAGGGACGGGACAGAGGCGAACACTGAAGCTTTCTTT. Its translation: CASRDGTEANTEAFF. Variable domain in full (rest from reference TRBV5-1 and TRBJ1-1): KAGVTQTPRYLIKTRGQQVTLSCSPISGHRSVSWYQQTPGQGLQFLFEYFSETQRNKGNFPGRFSGRQFSNSRSEMNVSTLELGDSALYLCASRDGTEANTEAFFGQGTRLTVV.

The chain joins TRBV24-1 to TRBJ1-4, with D perhaps TRBD1 (5 bases). V gave up 10 bases and J gave up 7 bases, with 12 bases separating them. The CDR3 sequence is 12 residues long. Looked up from germline, CDR1 is KGHDR and CDR2 is SFDVKD. CDR3 amino acids: CATSQGAEKLFF. CDR3 DNA sequence: TGTGCCACGTCGCAAGGGGCTGAAAAACTGTTTTTT.

This chain joins TRBV4-1 and TRBJ1-2; 10 bases fit TRBD1. The CDR3 consists of 17 residues. Germline V lookup: CDR1 MGHRA, CDR2 YSYEKL. Losses at the gene ends were 2 bases for V and 0 bases for J; bases not matched to a gene: 6. The DNA for the CDR3 is TGCGCCAGCAGCCAATCCGGGACAGGGGCACCTAACTATGGCTACACCTTC. The encoded protein is CASSQSGTGAPNYGYTF.

The CDR3 DNA reads as TGTGCCAGCAGTGCGGGCGGCTACGCCTCTGGGGCCAACGTCCTGACTTTC. Protein product: CASSAGGYASGANVLTF. The gene calls are TRBV27 and TRBJ2-6; TRBD2 is a possible D gene (5 bases). V lost 5 bases, J lost 0 bases, and 14 bases lay in between. There are 17 residues in the CDR3. Germline loops: CDR1 MNHEY, CDR2 SMNVEV (reference sequence).

The CDR3 protein is CASSKPGDEQFF. DNA of the CDR3: TGTGCCAGCAGCAAGCCAGGGGATGAGCAGTTCTTC. V gene TRBV7-3 combines with J gene TRBJ2-1; maybe TRBD1 (6 bases). The CDR3 runs 12 residues. Trimming removed 5 bases from V and 8 bases from J, with 10 bases in between. In germline, CDR1 is SGHTA, CDR2 FQGTGA.

This chain links TRBV4-1 with TRBJ1-5, with 11 bases lining up with TRBD1. The CDR3 has 16 amino acids. CDR1 and CDR2 (germline): MGHRA, YSYEKL. The V segment lost 4 bases and the J segment 6 bases; nucleotides outside the gene matches: 8. In DNA, the CDR3 is TGCGCCAGCAGCCGTTCCGGGACAGGGGGATCTCAGCCCCAGCATTTT. It translates to CASSRSGTGGSQPQHF.